A single sample gave rise to the 16 T cell receptor beta chains below, sequenced in a study of regulatory T cells in long-lasting Graves disease (dated by TCRdb to the early 2020s). The time point label for this specimen denotes: persistent/refractory GD, antithyroid drugs over 5 years with positive TRAb. For both TCR sequencing and RNA sequencing, RNA was extracted from PBMCs in TRIzol. The method behind the library was multiplex PCR. Sequencing was performed on an Illumina HiSeq 4000. TCR beta libraries were built with iRepertoire HTBI primers and Arm-PCR amplification of CDR3 regions. TCRdb handled the public reads itself, with Q25 trimming in fastp and clone calling in MiXCR, and kept productive beta chains. When rows share a CDR3 protein, they turn into one entry using the most common DNA and genes. The sample has approximately 690,000 distinct CDR3 sequences on record, around 30% of them singletons. Of the sample, roughly 41% falls within the top ten clones.

Material: peripheral blood mononuclear cells (PBMCs), obtained when the disease was refractory, from a patient treated with antithyroid drugs. Receptors were obtained from a female donor with Graves disease.

The chain carries TRBV15 and TRBJ2-5; weak D call: TRBD2 (6 bases). Trimming cost V 1 base and J 4 bases, with 13 bases left between them. Looked up from germline, CDR1 is LNHNV and CDR2 is YYDKDF (reference sequence). The length of the CDR3 is 15 residues. CDR3 protein: CATSRVGGAGETQYF. In DNA, the CDR3 is TGTGCCACCAGCAGAGTGGGGGGAGCGGGAGAGACCCAGTACTTC.

The chain carries TRBV11-2 and TRBJ1-4, with no clear D. Per the germline V gene, CDR1 is SGHAT and CDR2 is FQNNGV. This CDR3 has 13 residues. V was shortened by 1 base and J by 8 bases, with 8 bases between the two germline ends. CDR3 in amino acids: CASSLGRREKLFF. The CDR3 DNA reads TGTGCCAGCAGCTTAGGACGGCGGGAAAAACTGTTTTTT.

V and J are TRBV24-1 and TRBJ2-2; D possibly matches TRBD1 or TRBD2 (5 bases each). V lost 10 bases, J lost 2 bases, and 13 bases lay in between. Germline lookup yields CDR1 KGHDR and CDR2 SFDVKD. The CDR3 loop spans 14 amino acids. The CDR3 DNA reads as TGTGCCACAAGCCGGGACGGAAACACCGGGGAGCTGTTTTTT. It specifies CATSRDGNTGELFF.

This clonotype was found a few times. This chain joins TRBV12-3 or TRBV12-4 and TRBJ1-3; D remains unclear. This CDR3 spans 13 amino acids. Trimming shortened V by 8 bases and J by 3 bases, and 11 bases separated the two germline ends. This CDR3 is CASAPPVGNTIYF. CDR3 nucleotide sequence: TGTGCCAGCGCCCCGCCAGTTGGAAACACCATATATTTT.

The V call is TRBV10-2, the J call TRBJ2-5, with D unclear. The ends were cut back, 7 bases at V and 5 bases at J, with 17 bases in the middle. This CDR3 has 14 residues. Germline V lookup: CDR1 WSHSY, CDR2 SAAADI. The CDR3 nucleotides are TGCGCCAGCAAGTCGGACGCCCGCGGCGAGACCCAGTACTTC. This codes for CASKSDARGETQYF.

The chain couples TRBV12-3 or TRBV12-4 to TRBJ2-1; TRBD2 is a possible D gene (5 bases). The CDR3 spans 14 residues. The V and J ends lost 1 base and 4 bases respectively, with 8 bases between them. In DNA, the CDR3 is TGTGCCAGCAGTTTAGAACTAGGATACAATGAGCAGTTCTTC. This encodes CASSLELGYNEQFF.

The chain combines TRBV5-1 with TRBJ2-7; TRBD1 is a possible D gene (6 bases). The V gene lost 4 bases and the J gene lost 6 bases, with 20 bases spanning the gap. The CDR3 has 15 amino acids. Germline-derived CDR1 and CDR2 are SGHRS and YFSETQ. The CDR3 nucleotides read TGCGCCAGCAGCCTACCACAGGGAGAGGGGCTCGAGCAGTACTTC. It specifies CASSLPQGEGLEQYF.

The CDR3 nucleotides are TGCGCCAGCAGCCAAGAAAGACTACGGACCCAGTACTTC. Translating gives CASSQERLRTQYF. J is TRBJ2-5 and V is TRBV4-1, with D maybe TRBD2 (5 bases). The CDR3 has 13 residues. Trimming took 0 bases from V and 7 from J, leaving 9 bases between them. CDR1 MGHRA and CDR2 YSYEKL come from the germline V gene.

The V call is TRBV20-1, the J call TRBJ2-5; 8 bases match TRBD1. The germline V gene encodes CDR1 DFQATT and CDR2 SNEGSKA (reference sequence). Losses at the gene ends were 3 bases for V and 6 bases for J; bases not matched to a gene: 9. This CDR3 comprises 14 residues. The CDR3 region is CSASPPTGVKTQYF. The CDR3, as DNA: TGCAGTGCTAGCCCCCCGACAGGGGTGAAGACCCAGTACTTC.

This chain joins TRBV2 and TRBJ2-5, with 7 bases fitting TRBD2. The CDR3 runs 14 residues. From germline, CDR1 is SNHLY and CDR2 FYNNEI. Losses at the gene ends were 1 base for V and 4 bases for J; bases not matched to a gene: 3. CDR3 sequence (DNA): TGTGCCAGCAGTGAAGAGGTAGCGGGAGAGACCCAGTACTTC. Its protein is CASSEEVAGETQYF. Full variable domain (rest looked up from reference TRBV2 and TRBJ2-5): EPEVTQTPSHQVTQMGQEVILRCVPISNHLYFYWYRQILGQKVEFLVSFYNNEISEKSEIFDDQFSVERPDGSNFTLKIRSTKLEDSAMYFCASSEEVAGETQYFGPGTRLLVL.

This clonotype turned up a few times. V usage is TRBV28 and J usage is TRBJ1-4; no clear D gene. Between the trimmed V and J ends, which lost 1 base and 14 bases, there was a span of 14 bases. Per germline, CDR1 MDHEN and CDR2 SYDVKM. The CDR3 loop spans 13 amino acids. The CDR3 reads CASSLFGNGGLFF. CDR3 nucleotides: TGTGCCAGCAGTTTATTCGGCAATGGCGGCCTGTTTTTT.

The chain combines TRBV5-1 with TRBJ2-2; 11 bases agree with TRBD1. The CDR3 totals 16 residues. Germline V gene sequence: CDR1 SGHRS, CDR2 YFSETQ. The ends lost 3 bases at V and 7 bases at J; junction bases unmatched: 8. The CDR3 coding sequence is TGCGCCAGCAGCTGGGCTGGACAGGGGGCTAACGGGGAGCTGTTTTTT. Translation: CASSWAGQGANGELFF.

The count of this clonotype is one. This chain connects TRBV7-2 to TRBJ2-6; D may be TRBD1 or TRBD2 (5 bases each). The CDR3 consists of 19 residues. The germline gives CDR1 SGHTA, CDR2 FQGNSA. The V end was cut by 4 bases, the J end by 0 bases, with 19 bases between. This chain's CDR3 is CASSSPSWGRRSGANVLTF. For the CDR3, the DNA is TGTGCCAGCAGCTCGCCAAGTTGGGGACGCCGCTCTGGGGCCAACGTCCTGACTTTC. Looking up the rest from reference TRBV7-2 and TRBJ2-6 gives the full variable domain: GAGVSQSPSNKVTEKGKDVELRCDPISGHTALYWYRQSLGQGLEFLIYFQGNSAPDKSGLPSDRFSAERTGGSVSTLTIQRTQQEDSAVYLCASSSPSWGRRSGANVLTFGAGSRLTVL.

CDR3 nucleotides: TGTGCCAGCAGCTTAGCGCCGACAGGGCTCACCGGGGAGCTGTTTTTT. It specifies CASSLAPTGLTGELFF. The chain joins TRBV11-3 to TRBJ2-2; the match to TRBD1 covers 7 bases. From germline, CDR1 is SGHNT and CDR2 YENEEA. CDR3 length equals 16 residues. Unmatched junction bases numbered 6, after V lost 1 base and J lost 4 bases. The whole variable domain, remainder taken from reference TRBV11-3 and TRBJ2-2, is EAGVVQSPRYKIIEKKQPVAFWCNPISGHNTLYWYLQNLGQGPELLIRYENEEAVDDSQLPKDRFSAERLKGVDSTLKIQPAELGDSAVYLCASSLAPTGLTGELFFGEGSRLTVL.

The chain couples TRBV18 to TRBJ1-2; D is unclear. Germline-derived CDR1 and CDR2 are KGHSH and LQKENI. This CDR3 is built from 14 residues. V lost 3 bases and J lost 4, with 12 bases in between. CDR3 sequence (DNA): TGTGCCAGCTCACCCGGCACACGCATCTATGGCTACACCTTC. This encodes CASSPGTRIYGYTF.

The chain carries TRBV20-1 and TRBJ2-2, with 7 bases fitting TRBD1. The junction had 4 bases not matched to a gene; V was cut back by 2 bases and J by 4 bases. This CDR3 has 14 residues. Germline V gene sequence: CDR1 DFQATT, CDR2 SNEGSKA (reference sequence). For the CDR3, the DNA is TGCAGTGCTAGACGAGGGGGCATCACCGGGGAGCTGTTTTTT. Its translation: CSARRGGITGELFF.